In this sample, the clone carrying this T cell receptor beta chain turned up a few times. Its target is unknown. This sample was included in a study of cytomegalovirus exposure and HLA in healthy donors. Trimming stripped 2 bases from V and 3 bases from J, with 14 bases between. This CDR3 is built from 17 residues. The germline V gene encodes CDR1 SGHVS and CDR2 FQNEAQ. The primer mix had 60 Vbeta and 13 Jbeta primers. The protocol was immunoSEQ multiplex PCR, while the TCRdb copy is restricted to in-frame clones and leaves out a portion. The sample consists of around 150,000 clones, approximately 80% of them appearing once. Study-level points and caveats: Most subjects' HLA-A and HLA-B alleles were reportedly predicted from TCR beta sequences. Indistinguishability led to the exclusion of some V segments, TRBV6-2 and TRBV6-3 included. The study flagged fewer than 200 TCR beta chains as cytomegalovirus-associated.

This chain connects TRBV7-8 to TRBJ2-6; possibly TRBD1 for D (5 bases). The sample comprised PBMCs. The clonotype comes from a man aged 30 to 39 in good health and CMV-seropositive. In DNA form, the CDR3 reads TGTGCCAGCAGCTTAAGGCCAGGGTGGGGTGGGGCCAACGTCCTGACTTTC. This encodes CASSLRPGWGGANVLTF.